Listed below are T cell receptor beta chains from one sample, sequenced in a study of graft-versus-host responses after intestinal transplantation. Libraries were prepared by immunoSEQ multiplex PCR; TCRdb keeps only in-frame clonotypes and omits some of them. The data contain around 99,000 clones, around 90% of them singletons. These receptors have no known antigen. Material: unstimulated CD4+ T cells sorted from spleen or lymph node cells, obtained before transplant. These receptors were collected from a human donor who was the organ donor for an intestinal transplant. CDR3s include the opening cysteine and the closing phenylalanine or tryptophan. The D gene is left open where the match is weak. The size field is filled for only some rows; it gives once, few, many or a size class.

j_call clone_size d_call v_call cdr3_aa cdr3_nt
TRBJ1-1 - TRBD1 TRBV6-5 CASSYGRGPTEAFF TGTGCCAGCAGTTACGGCAGGGGGCCCACTGAAGCTTTCTTT
TRBJ2-1 - - TRBV7-9 CASSRDLLRDNEQFF TGTGCCAGCAGCCGGGACCTCTTACGTGACAATGAGCAGTTCTTC
TRBJ1-2 - - TRBV6-5 CASSYQVLYGYTF TGTGCCAGCAGTTACCAGGTCCTCTATGGCTACACCTTC
TRBJ1-1 - TRBD1 TRBV7-2 CASSPRGQRNTEAFF TGTGCCAGCAGCCCGAGGGGGCAGCGGAACACTGAAGCTTTCTTT
TRBJ2-5 - - TRBV10-3 CAISESAQVQETQYF TGTGCCATCAGTGAGTCGGCACAGGTCCAAGAGACCCAGTACTTC
TRBJ2-7 once TRBD1 TRBV6-1 CASSRDSGYEQYF TGTGCCAGCAGCCGGGACAGCGGCTACGAGCAGTACTTC
TRBJ2-2 - - TRBV9 CASSVGQGSTGELFF TGTGCCAGCAGCGTAGGGCAGGGTAGTACCGGGGAGCTGTTTTTT
TRBJ2-3 - - TRBV11-2 CASTLGWESDTQYF TGTGCCAGCACCCTAGGGTGGGAGTCAGATACGCAGTATTTT
TRBJ2-5 - - TRBV14 CASSRMLKETQYF TGTGCCAGCAGCCGCATGCTTAAGGAGACCCAGTACTTC
TRBJ1-2 few TRBD1 TRBV5-1 CASSLGQGTNYGYTF TGCGCCAGCAGCTTGGGACAGGGGACGAACTATGGCTACACCTTC
TRBJ1-1 once - TRBV7-3 CASSLQGKAEAFF TGTGCCAGCAGCTTACAGGGGAAGGCTGAAGCTTTCTTT
TRBJ1-4 - - TRBV30 CACRSEKLFF TGTGCCTGTAGAAGTGAAAAACTGTTTTTT
TRBJ2-5 - - TRBV7-3 CASSPRGDSLQETQYF TGTGCCAGCAGCCCTCGCGGAGACTCTCTCCAAGAGACCCAGTACTTC
TRBJ1-4 - - TRBV7-9 CASSPRPRASNEKLFF TGTGCCAGCAGCCCCCGCCCCCGCGCGTCTAATGAAAAACTGTTTTTT
TRBJ2-5 once - TRBV7-8 CASSPSPETQYF TGTGCCAGCAGCCCCTCCCCCGAGACCCAGTACTTC
TRBJ2-1 - - TRBV7-9 CASSEGGRYNEQFF TGTGCCAGCTCGGAGGGAGGTCGCTACAATGAGCAGTTCTTC
TRBJ2-3 - - TRBV2 CASRGVGTDTQYF TGTGCCAGCAGGGGGGTGGGCACAGATACGCAGTATTTT
TRBJ1-1 few - TRBV6-1 CASSYDPGTEAFF TGTGCCAGCAGTTATGACCCCGGCACTGAAGCTTTCTTT
TRBJ2-1 - - TRBV7-2 CASSVTIGNEQFF TGTGCCAGCAGCGTGACTATAGGCAATGAGCAGTTCTTC
TRBJ2-7 few - TRBV7-9 CASSLGGDRGQYF TGTGCCAGCAGCTTAGGTGGGGACCGCGGGCAGTACTTC
TRBJ2-4 - - TRBV5-4 CASSLGGVGSDIQYF TGTGCCAGCAGCTTGGGAGGCGTCGGGTCAGACATTCAGTACTTC
TRBJ2-7 - TRBD1 TRBV6-1 CASRRTGAVHEQYF TGTGCCAGCAGGAGGACAGGGGCGGTCCACGAGCAGTACTTC
TRBJ1-5 once TRBD1 TRBV19 CASTSSHRGRGQPQHF TGTGCCAGTACCTCAAGTCACAGGGGGCGCGGTCAGCCCCAGCATTTT
TRBJ2-1 once - TRBV5-1 CASSSGAGGSYNEQFF TGCGCCAGCAGCTCTGGGGCGGGTGGTTCCTACAATGAGCAGTTCTTC
TRBJ1-1 few - TRBV10-3 CAIRGTLKDTEAFF TGTGCCATCAGGGGGACCCTGAAGGACACTGAAGCTTTCTTT
TRBJ2-1 - - TRBV2 CASSVSREQFF TGTGCCAGCAGTGTTAGCCGTGAGCAGTTCTTC
TRBJ2-3 - TRBD2 TRBV7-2 CASSPQKREADTQYF TGTGCCAGCAGCCCCCAGAAGCGGGAGGCAGATACGCAGTATTTT
TRBJ2-7 - - TRBV7-3 CASSLAGGSSYEQYF TGTGCCAGCAGCTTAGCAGGAGGCAGTTCCTACGAGCAGTACTTC
TRBJ1-5 - - TRBV19 CASSIDRRGSRPQHF TGTGCCAGTAGTATAGATCGGCGGGGGAGTCGGCCCCAGCATTTT
TRBJ2-6 - TRBD1 TRBV29-1 CSARDRGAGANVLTF TGCAGCGCCCGGGACAGGGGGGCGGGGGCCAACGTCCTGACTTTC
TRBJ1-2 once - TRBV9 CASSVDWADYGYTF TGTGCCAGCAGCGTAGATTGGGCAGACTATGGCTACACCTTC
TRBJ2-3 - TRBD1 TRBV6-1 CASRTGSMLDTQYF TGTGCCAGCAGGACAGGGTCGATGTTGGATACGCAGTATTTT
TRBJ2-3 - - TRBV5-4 CASSPRGDLNTDTQYF TGTGCCAGCAGCCCCCGCGGGGATTTGAACACAGATACGCAGTATTTT
TRBJ2-3 - TRBD2 TRBV5-1 CASSTGTSGRFVSGTDTQYF TGCGCCAGCAGCACCGGGACTAGCGGGAGGTTCGTATCAGGCACAGATACGCAGTATTTT
TRBJ2-2 - - TRBV4-1 CASSQGRRGAGPGELFF TGCGCCAGCAGCCAGGGAAGGAGGGGGGCCGGGCCCGGGGAGCTGTTTTTT
TRBJ2-7 - - TRBV11-3 CASSPQFGRSYEQYF TGTGCCAGCAGCCCTCAGTTTGGGCGGTCCTACGAGCAGTACTTC
TRBJ2-3 few - TRBV18 CASSPQRASDTQYF TGTGCCAGCTCACCCCAGAGGGCCTCAGATACGCAGTATTTT
TRBJ2-3 - - TRBV10-1 CASSEGGSTDTQYF TGCGCCAGCAGCGAGGGGGGTTCCACAGATACGCAGTATTTT
TRBJ2-2 - - TRBV4-1 CASRNPGGGGELFF TGCGCCAGCCGGAACCCCGGGGGAGGCGGGGAGCTGTTTTTT
TRBJ2-4 - - TRBV7-9 CASSLGYSIAKNIQYF TGTGCCAGCAGCTTAGGCTACTCCATAGCCAAAAACATTCAGTACTTC
TRBJ2-3 - - TRBV9 CASSVGTTDTQYF TGTGCCAGCAGCGTAGGGACCACAGATACGCAGTATTTT
TRBJ1-6 - - TRBV5-4 CASSLANPRGNSPLHF TGTGCCAGCAGCTTGGCGAACCCTCGAGGGAATTCACCCCTCCACTTT
TRBJ1-5 - - TRBV5-1 CASSPGLGGNQPQHF TGCGCCAGCAGCCCCGGTCTAGGGGGCAATCAGCCCCAGCATTTT
TRBJ1-4 - - TRBV5-1 CASSLGYTPTNEKLFF TGCGCCAGCAGCTTGGGATACACACCAACTAATGAAAAACTGTTTTTT
TRBJ2-1 - - TRBV9 CASSPPPPRNEQFF TGTGCCAGCAGCCCACCCCCTCCTCGGAATGAGCAGTTCTTC
TRBJ2-5 - TRBD1 TRBV5-1 CASSLQRGRGQETQYF TGCGCCAGCAGCTTGCAAAGGGGGCGCGGGCAAGAGACCCAGTACTTC
TRBJ1-2 - - TRBV10-3 CAITGTAQNGYTF TGTGCCATCACCGGGACGGCCCAAAATGGCTACACCTTC
TRBJ2-2 few TRBD1 TRBV7-3 CASSLRQGDTGELFF TGTGCCAGCAGCTTACGACAGGGCGACACCGGGGAGCTGTTTTTT
TRBJ2-1 - - TRBV27 CASSRGTANEQFF TGTGCCAGCAGTAGGGGGACTGCCAATGAGCAGTTCTTC
TRBJ1-4 - - TRBV6-5 CASKETGDPNEKLFF TGTGCCAGCAAGGAGACAGGAGACCCTAATGAAAAACTGTTTTTT
TRBJ2-2 - - TRBV5-4 CASSLRRAPNTGELFF TGTGCCAGCAGCCTAAGGAGAGCCCCTAACACCGGGGAGCTGTTTTTT
TRBJ2-3 - - TRBV6-4 CASSKQGSSGSGADTQYF TGTGCCAGCAGTAAGCAAGGGTCCTCGGGTAGTGGGGCAGATACGCAGTATTTT
TRBJ1-2 - - TRBV2 CASSGLIYGYTF TGTGCCAGCAGTGGGTTGATCTATGGCTACACCTTC